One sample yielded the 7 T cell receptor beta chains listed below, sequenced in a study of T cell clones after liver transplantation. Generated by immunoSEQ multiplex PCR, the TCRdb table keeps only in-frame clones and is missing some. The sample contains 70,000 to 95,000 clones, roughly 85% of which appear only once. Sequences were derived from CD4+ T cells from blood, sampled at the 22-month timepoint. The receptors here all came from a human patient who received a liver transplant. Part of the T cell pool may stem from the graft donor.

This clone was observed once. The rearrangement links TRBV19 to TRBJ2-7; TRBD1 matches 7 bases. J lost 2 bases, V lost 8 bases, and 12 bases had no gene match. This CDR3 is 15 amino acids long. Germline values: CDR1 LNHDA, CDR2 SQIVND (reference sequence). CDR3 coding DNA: TGTGCCAGTCAAACCGGGACAGCGAACACCTACGAGCAGTACTTC. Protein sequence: CASQTGTANTYEQYF.

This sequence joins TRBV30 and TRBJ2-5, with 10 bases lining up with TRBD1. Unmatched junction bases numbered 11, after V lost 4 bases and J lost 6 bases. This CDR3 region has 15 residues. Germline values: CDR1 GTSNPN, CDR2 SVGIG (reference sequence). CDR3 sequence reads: CAWTNTGTGAQTQYF. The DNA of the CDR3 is TGTGCCTGGACCAATACCGGGACAGGGGCCCAGACCCAGTACTTC.

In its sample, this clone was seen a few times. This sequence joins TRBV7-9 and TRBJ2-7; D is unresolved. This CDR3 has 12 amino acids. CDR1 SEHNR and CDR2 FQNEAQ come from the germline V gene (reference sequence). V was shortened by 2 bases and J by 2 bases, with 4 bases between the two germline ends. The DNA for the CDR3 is TGTGCCAGCAGCTTACAGACCTACGAGCAGTACTTC. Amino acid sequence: CASSLQTYEQYF.

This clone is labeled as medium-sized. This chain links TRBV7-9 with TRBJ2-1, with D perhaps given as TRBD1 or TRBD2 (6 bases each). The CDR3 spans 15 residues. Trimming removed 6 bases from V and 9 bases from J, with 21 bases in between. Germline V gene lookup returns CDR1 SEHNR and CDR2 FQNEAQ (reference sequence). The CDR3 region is CASRPRGRDGGEQFF. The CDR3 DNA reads TGTGCCAGCAGGCCCCGGGGGCGGGACGGTGGTGAGCAGTTCTTC.

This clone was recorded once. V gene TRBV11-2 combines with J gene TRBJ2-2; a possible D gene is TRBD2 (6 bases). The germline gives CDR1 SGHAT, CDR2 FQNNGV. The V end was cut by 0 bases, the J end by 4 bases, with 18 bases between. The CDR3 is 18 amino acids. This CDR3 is CASSLDRGIGGGTGELFF. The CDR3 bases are TGTGCCAGCAGCTTAGATCGAGGGATCGGGGGAGGCACCGGGGAGCTGTTTTTT. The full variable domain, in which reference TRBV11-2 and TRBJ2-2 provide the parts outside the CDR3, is EAGVAQSPRYKIIEKRQSVAFWCNPISGHATLYWYQQILGQGPKLLIQFQNNGVVDDSQLPKDRFSAERLKGVDSTLKIQPAKLEDSAVYLCASSLDRGIGGGTGELFFGEGSRLTVL.

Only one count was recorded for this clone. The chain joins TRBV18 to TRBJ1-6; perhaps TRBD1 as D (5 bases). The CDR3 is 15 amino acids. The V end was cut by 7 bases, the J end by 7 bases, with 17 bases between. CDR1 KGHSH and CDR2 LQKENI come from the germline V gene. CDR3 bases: TGTGCCAGCTACCCAGGTGGGACCGCGAATTCACCCCTCCACTTT. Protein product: CASYPGGTANSPLHF. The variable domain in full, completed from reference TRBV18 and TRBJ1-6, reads NAGVMQNPRHLVRRRGQEARLRCSPMKGHSHVYWYRQLPEEGLKFMVYLQKENIIDESGMPKERFSAEFPKEGPSILRIQQVVRGDSAAYFCASYPGGTANSPLHFGNGTRLTVT.

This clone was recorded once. This CDR3 is CASRATSGSGYEQYF. CDR3 nucleotide sequence: TGTGCCAGCAGAGCAACTAGCGGGAGTGGTTACGAGCAGTACTTC. The V gene is TRBV6-5, the J gene TRBJ2-7; 11 bases agree with TRBD2. The germline V gene encodes CDR1 MNHEY and CDR2 SVGAGI. This CDR3 has 15 residues. Unmatched junction bases numbered 8, after V lost 6 bases and J lost 4 bases.